The following is a T cell receptor (beta chain) sequence with its context. What it recognizes is unknown. TCRdb analysed the 5' RACE reads with MiXCR anew, one entry per CDR3 protein. The sample holds about 130,000 distinct CDR3 sequences, 15% to 20% seen once. The CDR3 is 15 residues long. Between the trimmed V and J ends, which lost 7 bases and 2 bases, there was a span of 15 bases. Germline CDR1 and CDR2: KGHDR and SFDVKD. The data were taken from a study of T-cell memory formation after mild COVID-19. Study-wide results and caveats: Clones shrinking between day 15 and 85 showed a balanced CD4/CD8 split, and those that grew later tilted toward CD4+. Some SARS-CoV-2-responding clones were already detected in memory before infection.

This sequence originates from a man aged 18 to 35 who had mild COVID-19 (a few samples of this study predate the infection). Cell type and time point are not known. The sample comprised PBMCs or a T cell subset sorted from them (not recorded which). The V gene is TRBV24-1, the J gene TRBJ2-3; D might be TRBD1 or TRBD2, each matching 5 bases. This CDR3 is CATREAGTYTDTQYF. As DNA, the CDR3 is TGTGCCACCAGAGAGGCCGGGACCTACACAGATACGCAGTATTTT.